The present entry profiles one T cell receptor beta chain with its context. Germline lookup yields CDR1 LGHNA and CDR2 YNFKEQ. V gave up 1 base and J gave up 4 bases, with 17 bases separating them. The CDR3 runs to 17 residues. This specimen belongs to a study of blood T cell repertoires in COVID-19. Authors' data handling: Reference gene primers were amplified, and this amplification served to estimate nucleated cell counts. TCRdb's table, derived via immunoSEQ multiplex PCR, lists solely in-frame clones and lacks some. The V and J calls and clone size are taken from that table; D and trimming were inferred from the DNA. The sample holds around 70,000 clones; about 90% are singletons and the top ten take 5.8%.

This rearrangement joins TRBV4-2 to TRBJ1-3; D is undetermined. This clonotype was obtained from a human donor in a cohort sampled during active COVID-19. The sequencing input was peripheral blood. The CDR3 DNA follows: TGTGCCAGCAGCCAAGTCCTAGACCTGAACTGGGGAAACACCATATATTTT. It codes for CASSQVLDLNWGNTIYF.